The 5 T cell receptor beta chains listed next were all sequenced from one sample in a study of long-term antiretroviral therapy in people with HIV. Runs used v3.0 of the immunoSEQ assay and were done at survey level. Data came from immunoSEQ multiplex PCR; TCRdb stores just in-frame clones and leaves some out. This sample has about 24,000 clones, with around 83% found just once. Sequenced material: unsorted PBMCs, taken 3 years after starting antiretroviral therapy. These receptors all come from a man aged 45-60 years with HIV.

The chain is built from TRBV15 and TRBJ2-7; maybe TRBD1 (8 bases). CDR1 and CDR2 (germline): LNHNV, YYDKDF (reference sequence). The V and J ends lost 0 bases and 6 bases respectively, with 12 bases between them. The CDR3 spans 14 residues. CDR3 sequence: CATSRDNRGGEQYF. In nucleotides, the CDR3 is TGTGCCACCAGCAGAGATAACAGGGGGGGCGAGCAGTACTTC.

This clone was recorded only once. The chain is built from TRBV11-3 and TRBJ2-7; D is ambiguous. The V gene lost 0 bases and the J gene lost 1 base, with 7 bases spanning the gap. The germline V gene has CDR1 SGHNT and CDR2 YENEEA. This CDR3 is built from 14 residues. CDR3 in amino acids: CASSLDRTSYEQYF. CDR3 bases: TGTGCCAGCAGCTTAGATCGCACATCCTACGAGCAGTACTTC.

The V gene is TRBV5-4, the J gene TRBJ2-5; D uncertain. The CDR3 length is 11 residues. V lost 4 bases, J lost 0 bases, and 1 base lay in between. The germline V gene has CDR1 SGHNT and CDR2 YYREEE (reference sequence). The CDR3 protein is CASSHQETQYF. The CDR3 DNA is TGTGCCAGCAGCCACCAAGAGACCCAGTACTTC.

The genes are TRBV7-9 and TRBJ2-7; D may be TRBD1 or TRBD2 (5 bases each). The CDR3 is 14 amino acids. Germline values: CDR1 SEHNR, CDR2 FQNEAQ (reference sequence). The CDR3 protein is CATDPGPSSYEQYF. The CDR3 DNA is TGTGCTACCGACCCGGGACCTAGCTCCTACGAGCAGTACTTC.

The chain uses TRBV4-1 and TRBJ2-6; possible D gene TRBD1, 5 bases. The CDR3 length is 17 residues. Germline V gives CDR1 MGHRA, CDR2 YSYEKL. V lost 4 bases and J 0 bases, leaving 13 bases between the germline ends. CDR3 loop: CASSPRQGDSGANVLTF. The CDR3 DNA reads as TGCGCCAGCAGCCCTCGACAAGGGGACTCTGGGGCCAACGTCCTGACTTTC.